This T cell receptor beta chain stems from a study of cytomegalovirus exposure and HLA in healthy donors. General observations from the study: When a later analysis was performed, an Asian-associated ancestry cluster reportedly had fewer N-insertions than the roughly 630-donor mean. What a later analysis showed was that several of the most significant clusters appeared linked to common viral pathogens.

Researchers ran the PCR with 60 Vbeta and 13 Jbeta primers. How the authors handled the data: Later, 80 million or so unique TCR beta chains were counted in an analysis, and approximately 9.9 million of them were shared. Repertoires were generated with immunoSEQ multiplex PCR, while TCRdb's copy carries only in-frame clones and drops some. That table furnishes V, J and clone size, whereas the DNA furnished D and trimming. The table shows more than 95,000 clones, with around 78% occurring only once. The donors comprised healthy bone marrow donors. This clone was found a few times. The antigen is undetermined. Input material: PBMCs. This sequence was found in a man aged 60 to 75 in good health and CMV-seropositive.

As DNA, the CDR3 is TGTGCCAGCAGCTCCTGGCGGAGAAACACCGGGGAGCTGTTTTTT. Its protein product is CASSSWRRNTGELFF. The chain recombines TRBV5-6 with TRBJ2-2; D not resolved. The CDR3 contains 15 residues. The germline gives CDR1 SGHDT, CDR2 YYEEEE. Trimming cost V 3 bases and J 2 bases, with 11 bases left between them.